The 28 T cell receptor beta chains below all came from one sample that was sequenced in a study of blood T cell repertoires in COVID-19. Data came from immunoSEQ multiplex PCR; TCRdb stores just in-frame clones and leaves some out. The sample records more than 95,000 clones, approximately 88% being singletons. Sequencing input: peripheral blood. The receptors come from a human donor in a cohort sampled during active COVID-19.

This clone was seen only a few times. The rearrangement uses TRBV6-5 and TRBJ2-7, with D possibly matching TRBD1 (5 bases). Germline CDR1 is MNHEY and CDR2 is SVGAGI. V gave up 6 bases and J gave up 3 bases, with 15 bases separating them. This CDR3 has 14 residues. CDR3 sequence reads: CASSPQAALYEQYF. CDR3 bases: TGTGCCAGCAGCCCACAGGCAGCACTCTACGAGCAGTACTTC.

The gene calls are TRBV5-5 and TRBJ1-1; D remains ambiguous. Trimming took 0 bases from V and 0 from J, leaving 6 bases between them. This CDR3 comprises 14 residues. CDR1 is SGHKS, CDR2 YYEKEE, per germline (reference sequence). The CDR3 protein is CASSLVPVNTEAFF. In nucleotides, the CDR3 is TGTGCCAGCAGCTTGGTTCCCGTGAACACTGAAGCTTTCTTT.

Comment on this clone: The same CDR3 can be traced to other DNA sequences in this sample. The CDR3 bases are TGTGCCAGCAGCGTAGATCCAGGGGGCACATACGAGCAGTACTTC. Its translation: CASSVDPGGTYEQYF. The V gene is TRBV9, the J gene TRBJ2-7; the match to TRBD1 covers 8 bases. Losses at the gene ends were 0 bases for V and 4 bases for J; bases not matched to a gene: 6. Germline CDR1 SGDLS, CDR2 YYNGEE. The CDR3 is 15 residues long.

V and J are TRBV5-1 and TRBJ2-3; D uncertain. CDR3 size: 15 residues. The germline CDR1 and CDR2 sequences are SGHRS and YFSETQ. Deletions cut 0 bases from V and 0 bases from J, with 8 bases between. The CDR3 here is CASSLAPTSTDTQYF. CDR3 nucleotide sequence: TGCGCCAGCAGCTTGGCTCCGACTAGCACAGATACGCAGTATTTT.

The rearrangement uses TRBV2 and TRBJ2-5; D is ambiguous. Trimming took off 4 bases at V and 3 bases at J, with 3 bases between the two ends. The CDR3 totals 11 residues. Germline CDR1 and CDR2: SNHLY and FYNNEI. The CDR3 nucleotides read TGTGCCAGCAGTGTAAAAGAGACCCAGTACTTC. Translating it yields CASSVKETQYF.

The rearrangement links TRBV7-3 to TRBJ1-1, with D possibly matching TRBD1 (6 bases). The CDR3 consists of 14 residues. Germline V lookup: CDR1 SGHTA, CDR2 FQGTGA. The V and J ends lost 5 bases and 4 bases respectively, with 14 bases between them. In DNA form, the CDR3 reads TGTGCCAGCAGCCCGGACAGAGTTGGCACTGAAGCTTTCTTT. This translates into CASSPDRVGTEAFF.

The chain combines TRBV19 with TRBJ1-1; 7 positions agree with TRBD1. This CDR3 is 14 amino acids long. Germline loops: CDR1 LNHDA, CDR2 SQIVND (reference sequence). V shed 8 bases, J shed 5 bases, and the junction held 11 bases outside the gene matches. The CDR3 reads CASQDRQGRTEAFF. As DNA, the CDR3 is TGTGCCAGTCAAGATCGACAGGGAAGGACTGAAGCTTTCTTT.

The chain uses TRBV28 and TRBJ1-5, with 8 bases that match TRBD1. This CDR3 contains 13 residues. After removal of 8 bases from V and 5 bases from J, the junction contained 5 bases not matched to a gene. Germline V CDR1 and CDR2: MDHEN, SYDVKM. CDR3 sequence reads: CASRDRRDQPQHF. DNA for the CDR3: TGTGCCAGCCGGGACAGGCGGGATCAGCCCCAGCATTTT.

This clone was seen just once. The rearrangement links TRBV7-8 to TRBJ2-7; a weak D match, TRBD2 (5 bases). The CDR3 loop spans 19 amino acids. CDR1 is SGHVS, CDR2 FQNEAQ, per germline. V lost 1 base to trimming and J lost 6 bases, with 28 bases between them. DNA for the CDR3: TGTGCCAGCAGCTTAGAACAGCCCAGGTTGGCAGGCGGACGGGGCGAGCAGTACTTC. Its translation: CASSLEQPRLAGGRGEQYF.

This rearrangement joins TRBV6-2 or TRBV6-3 to TRBJ1-5; D unclear. Germline V lookup: CDR1 MNHEY, CDR2 SVGEGT. Trimming stripped 2 bases from V and 9 bases from J, with 20 bases between. The CDR3 is made up of 16 amino acids. The CDR3: CASSYPQAGDRWPQHF. In DNA form, the CDR3 reads TGTGCCAGCAGTTACCCGCAGGCCGGGGATCGCTGGCCCCAGCATTTT.

This clone was detected once. V gene TRBV6-1 combines with J gene TRBJ1-1; D is undetermined. Germline V gene lookup returns CDR1 MNHNS and CDR2 SASEGT. V was trimmed by 2 bases and J by 5 bases, leaving 12 bases between them. CDR3 size: 14 residues. The DNA of the CDR3 is TGTGCCAGCAGTGAACGGTCCGGAGATACTGAAGCTTTCTTT. This sequence encodes CASSERSGDTEAFF.

The V and J genes are TRBV4-1 and TRBJ2-2, with TRBD1 matching 7 bases. Germline V gene lookup returns CDR1 MGHRA and CDR2 YSYEKL. CDR3 length equals 16 residues. Trimming took 4 bases from V and 0 from J; bases not matched to a gene: 5. The CDR3 here is CASSLSTGSNTGELFF. Written as DNA, the CDR3 is TGCGCCAGCAGCCTCTCGACAGGGTCGAACACCGGGGAGCTGTTTTTT.

V usage is TRBV6-6 and J usage is TRBJ2-7; a weak D match, TRBD2 (6 bases). V was cut by 4 bases and J by 3 bases, with 10 bases left in between. CDR1 and CDR2 from the germline V gene are MNHNY and SVGAGI (reference sequence). The CDR3 is 13 residues long. The CDR3 region has the DNA TGTGCCAGCAGTTTCGGGGGAGACTACGAGCAGTACTTC. Residues: CASSFGGDYEQYF.

This clone was seen a few times. The genes are TRBV6-6 and TRBJ1-6; D may be TRBD1 (6 bases). The CDR3 consists of 14 residues. Germline values: CDR1 MNHNY, CDR2 SVGAGI (reference sequence). V lost 7 bases, J lost 7 bases, and 14 bases lay in between. Here the CDR3 DNA reads TGTGCCAGCACCAGGGACATGACGAATTCACCCCTCCACTTT. It yields the protein CASTRDMTNSPLHF.

The rearrangement joins TRBV28 to TRBJ2-4; D is unresolved. The CDR3 runs to 14 residues. V was shortened by 7 bases and J by 7 bases, with 17 bases between the two germline ends. The V gene's germline CDR1 is MDHEN and CDR2 SYDVKM. CDR3 DNA: TGTGCCAGCACCACGGTGGGCAGTGAGAACATTCAGTACTTC. Translating gives CASTTVGSENIQYF.

This rearrangement joins TRBV2 to TRBJ1-1; no clear D gene. Germline CDR1 is SNHLY and CDR2 is FYNNEI. This CDR3 contains 13 residues. The ends were cut back, 4 bases at V and 9 bases at J, with 15 bases in the middle. CDR3 nucleotides: TGTGCCAGCAGTGCGTCTGAAACGTCTAAAGCTTTCTTT. Residues: CASSASETSKAFF.

The chain has TRBV30 and TRBJ1-5; D is unresolved. Per germline, CDR1 GTSNPN and CDR2 SVGIG (reference sequence). Trimming pared 1 base from V and 7 bases from J, leaving 11 bases between. The CDR3 extends over 13 amino acids. CDR3 residues: CAWSGGQAQPQHF. Here the CDR3 DNA reads TGTGCCTGGAGTGGCGGGCAAGCCCAGCCCCAGCATTTT.

This clone was counted only a few times. The genes are TRBV7-3 and TRBJ1-2, with TRBD1 matching 8 bases. Unmatched junction bases numbered 5, after V lost 2 bases and J lost 6 bases. The germline gives CDR1 SGHTA, CDR2 FQGTGA. This CDR3 region has 14 residues. The CDR3 sequence: CASSLGQGGNGYTF. Written as DNA, the CDR3 is TGTGCCAGCAGCTTAGGACAGGGAGGGAATGGCTACACCTTC. The full variable domain, with the rest looked up from reference TRBV7-3 and TRBJ1-2, is GAGVSQTPSNKVTEKGKYVELRCDPISGHTALYWYRQSLGQGPEFLIYFQGTGAADDSGLPNDRFFAVRPEGSVSTLKIQRTERGDSAVYLCASSLGQGGNGYTFGSGTRLTVV.

This rearrangement joins TRBV6-5 to TRBJ1-4, with 8 positions matching TRBD1. CDR3 length equals 15 residues. From germline, CDR1 is MNHEY and CDR2 SVGAGI. The V gene end was trimmed by 8 bases and the J gene end by 3 bases; junction bases not matched to a gene: 8. This CDR3 reads CASFSGQGSNEKLFF. The CDR3 DNA reads TGTGCCAGCTTCTCCGGACAGGGTTCTAATGAAAAACTGTTTTTT.

The gene calls are TRBV5-4 and TRBJ2-7, with D perhaps matching TRBD2 (5 bases). The CDR3 length is 11 residues. Trimming removed 4 bases at V and 5 bases at J, with 7 bases between. The germline CDR1 and CDR2 sequences are SGHNT and YYREEE (reference sequence). The CDR3 DNA reads TGTGCCAGCAGCCCCGGGGACGAGCAGTACTTC. Its protein product is CASSPGDEQYF.

The chain carries TRBV5-5 and TRBJ2-7; 12 bases fit TRBD2. With V trimmed by 1 base and J by 4 bases, 3 bases remained unmatched. CDR1 SGHKS and CDR2 YYEKEE come from the germline V gene (reference sequence). This CDR3 region has 15 residues. CDR3 amino acids: CASSLTSGGSYEQYF. The CDR3 region has the DNA TGTGCCAGCAGCTTGACTAGCGGGGGGTCATACGAGCAGTACTTC.

The chain combines TRBV27 with TRBJ2-7; D possibly corresponds to TRBD2 (6 bases). The CDR3 is made up of 15 amino acids. The V end lost 5 bases, the J end lost 2 bases, and 16 bases lay between the germline ends. Germline V lookup: CDR1 MNHEY, CDR2 SMNVEV (reference sequence). For the CDR3, the DNA is TGTGCCAGCAGTCGGGTACCGGGGGACCCCTACGAGCAGTACTTC. This translates into CASSRVPGDPYEQYF.

This chain uses TRBV27 with TRBJ2-1, with D possibly being TRBD2 (7 bases). CDR1 is MNHEY and CDR2 is SMNVEV in the germline V gene (reference sequence). The CDR3 totals 15 residues. Trimming shortened V by 5 bases and J by 1 base, and 12 bases separated the two germline ends. The CDR3 DNA reads as TGTGCCAGCAGTATCGGGGGGCAATCCTACAATGAGCAGTTCTTC. It specifies CASSIGGQSYNEQFF.

J is TRBJ2-7 and V is TRBV5-4, with D possibly TRBD2 on 7 matching bases. V dropped 0 bases and J dropped 3 bases, with 16 bases sitting between them. This CDR3 is 16 amino acids long. Looked up from germline, CDR1 is SGHNT and CDR2 is YYREEE (reference sequence). CDR3 nucleotide sequence: TGTGCCAGCAGCTTGGGGGGGGGCGGATCAGACTACGAGCAGTACTTC. It encodes CASSLGGGGSDYEQYF.

The chain links TRBV7-2 to TRBJ1-6; D remains ambiguous. Between the trimmed V and J ends, which lost 5 bases and 9 bases, there was a span of 8 bases. The CDR3 consists of 12 residues. The germline gives CDR1 SGHTA, CDR2 FQGNSA. CDR3 DNA sequence: TGTGCCAGCAGCCGCGCGGGTTCACCCCTCCACTTT. It specifies CASSRAGSPLHF. The full variable domain, completed using reference TRBV7-2 and TRBJ1-6, is GAGVSQSPSNKVTEKGKDVELRCDPISGHTALYWYRQSLGQGLEFLIYFQGNSAPDKSGLPSDRFSAERTGGSVSTLTIQRTQQEDSAVYLCASSRAGSPLHFGNGTRLTVT.

This sequence joins TRBV5-5 and TRBJ1-2, with D uncertain. The CDR3 is 11 amino acids. Trimming cost V 2 bases and J 7 bases, with 6 bases left between them. Germline V gene lookup returns CDR1 SGHKS and CDR2 YYEKEE (reference sequence). The CDR3 loop is CASSLTGGYTF. The CDR3 nucleotides are TGTGCCAGCAGCTTAACGGGTGGCTACACCTTC.

This sequence joins TRBV19 and TRBJ2-6; 8 bases are shared with TRBD1. V trimming: 6 bases; J trimming: 0 bases; junction bases outside the gene matches: 10. Germline values: CDR1 LNHDA, CDR2 SQIVND (reference sequence). The CDR3 runs to 18 residues. CDR3: CASRPPGQARSGANVLTF. In DNA form, the CDR3 reads TGTGCCAGTAGACCCCCGGGACAGGCGCGCTCTGGGGCCAACGTCCTGACTTTC.

The V gene is TRBV6-5, the J gene TRBJ2-3; 8 nucleotides match TRBD2. J gave up 1 base and V 4 bases, and 7 bases lay outside the gene matches. The CDR3 consists of 16 residues. Germline V lookup: CDR1 MNHEY, CDR2 SVGAGI. CDR3 amino acids: CASSSPSGGGTDTQYF. CDR3 nucleotide sequence: TGTGCCAGCAGTTCCCCCTCCGGGGGGGGCACAGATACGCAGTATTTT.